One sample yielded the 27 T cell receptor beta chains listed below, sequenced in a study of OX40 agonist ivuxolimab in advanced cancers. Libraries were constructed by the immunoSEQ multiplex PCR assay. TCRdb re-hosts the immuneACCESS table, in-frame sequences only. Its copies lack some clones; in the studies checked, an unresolved V gene accounts for under half of them, and the cause for the rest is not known. Within this sample are tens of thousands of clones, with about four fifths of them counted one time only. Around a sixth of the sample is taken by the ten largest. The specimen comprised CD4+ or CD8+ T cells sorted from blood, sampled in a trial of the OX40 agonist ivuxolimab. These receptors were taken from an adult with an advanced solid tumor such as melanoma, head and neck, liver or kidney cancer.

Details on this clone: One end of the junction fails to match germline, which may point to a read error. The CDR3 loop reads CASSHQGFPGQETQYF. The CDR3 DNA sequence: TGTGCTAGCAGCCATCAAGGTTTCCCAGGCCAAGAGACCCAGTACTTC. This chain uses TRBV7-7 with TRBJ2-5; D call uncertain. This CDR3 contains 16 residues. Germline assignment: CDR1 SSHAT and CDR2 FNYEAQ (reference sequence).

The chain joins TRBV2 to TRBJ2-3; 8 bases are a match to TRBD2. J lost 2 bases, V lost 4 bases, and 5 bases had no gene match. CDR1 and CDR2 from the germline V gene are SNHLY and FYNNEI. The CDR3 length is 15 residues. The CDR3 reads CASSASGSPTDTQYF. The DNA for the CDR3 is TGTGCCAGCAGTGCAAGCGGGAGTCCCACAGATACGCAGTATTTT.

The chain couples TRBV7-6 to TRBJ2-7; TRBD2 matches 11 bases. The CDR3 loop spans 15 amino acids. The germline V gene encodes CDR1 SGHVS and CDR2 FNYEAQ. V dropped 5 bases and J dropped 3; count of bases not matched to a gene: 6. CDR3 DNA: TGTGCCAGCAGCCCACATAGCGGGAGGGTCTACGAGCAGTACTTC. Translation gives CASSPHSGRVYEQYF.

The chain has TRBV19 and TRBJ2-1; D is uncertain. This CDR3 spans 14 amino acids. V gave up 0 bases and J gave up 3 bases, with 6 bases separating them. In germline, CDR1 is LNHDA, CDR2 SQIVND (reference sequence). CDR3 loop: CASSIDSFYNEQFF. The DNA of the CDR3 is TGTGCCAGTAGTATAGATTCTTTCTACAATGAGCAGTTCTTC.

This chain links TRBV28 with TRBJ2-7, with 8 bases that match TRBD1. The germline V gene has CDR1 MDHEN and CDR2 SYDVKM. The CDR3 contains 16 residues. V lost 5 bases, J lost 2 bases, and 11 bases stayed unmatched. Here the CDR3 reads CASSPVGGTGPYEQYF. CDR3 DNA: TGTGCCAGCAGTCCTGTCGGAGGGACAGGACCCTACGAGCAGTACTTC.

The CDR3 is CASSVRQAHQPQHF. In nucleotides, the CDR3 is TGTGCCAGCAGTGTACGACAGGCCCATCAGCCCCAGCATTTT. The chain employs TRBV2 and TRBJ1-5, with D perhaps matching TRBD1 (6 bases). The length of the CDR3 is 14 residues. Trimming left V 4 bases short and J 5 bases short, with 12 bases between. The germline V gene encodes CDR1 SNHLY and CDR2 FYNNEI.

The CDR3 DNA sequence: TGTGCTAGTGGTCACCCCTTTAACGAGCAGTACTTC. Its translation is CASGHPFNEQYF. The chain couples TRBV12-5 to TRBJ2-7; D call uncertain. V dropped 5 bases and J dropped 5 bases, with 10 bases sitting between them. The CDR3 length is 12 residues. Germline loops: CDR1 LGHNT, CDR2 FRNRAP.

The chain combines TRBV7-6 with TRBJ2-3, with no clear D. This CDR3 has 14 amino acids. V dropped 4 bases and J dropped 3 bases, with 11 bases sitting between them. CDR1 and CDR2 (germline): SGHVS, FNYEAQ. The CDR3 nucleotides are TGTGCCAGCAGCTACCTGCTGGGGACAGATACGCAGTATTTT. This codes for CASSYLLGTDTQYF.

This clone was observed once. The rearrangement joins TRBV6-6 to TRBJ2-1, with D uncertain. In germline, CDR1 is MNHNY, CDR2 SVGAGI (reference sequence). CDR3 length: 12 amino acids. Trimming took 0 bases from V and 7 from J, leaving 4 bases between them. The CDR3 here is CASSYSGNEQFF. CDR3 nucleotides: TGTGCCAGCAGTTACTCGGGGAATGAGCAGTTCTTC.

The chain combines TRBV28 with TRBJ2-3; unclear D gene. The germline CDR1 and CDR2 sequences are MDHEN and SYDVKM. The CDR3 extends over 12 amino acids. The germline V and J ends were trimmed by 2 bases and 10 bases, with 10 bases remaining between them. The CDR3 sequence is CASSLDALAQYF. As DNA, the CDR3 is TGTGCCAGCAGTTTAGATGCCCTAGCGCAGTATTTT.

This clone was counted a single time. The CDR3 DNA sequence: TGTGCCAGCAGTTTCCCCGACCTCTCCAGCTCTGGAAACACCATATATTTT. It is translated as CASSFPDLSSSGNTIYF. The genes are TRBV28 and TRBJ1-3; D uncertain. The CDR3 contains 17 residues. Germline CDR1 MDHEN, CDR2 SYDVKM. The germline V and J ends were trimmed by 3 bases and 0 bases, with 15 bases remaining between them.

The V gene is TRBV5-1, the J gene TRBJ2-5, with 8 bases identical to TRBD2. J lost 4 bases, V lost 0 bases, and 5 bases had no gene match. Germline CDR1 and CDR2: SGHRS and YFSETQ. The CDR3 runs to 15 residues. The CDR3 DNA sequence: TGCGCCAGCAGCTTGGGAGCGGGAGTGGCAGAGACCCAGTACTTC. This sequence encodes CASSLGAGVAETQYF.

V and J are TRBV11-2 and TRBJ1-4; 8 nucleotides line up with TRBD1. The germline CDR1 and CDR2 sequences are SGHAT and FQNNGV. CDR3 length: 12 residues. V lost 5 bases, J lost 14 bases, and 7 bases stayed unmatched. The CDR3 sequence: CASSRRTGHLFF. The CDR3 DNA follows: TGTGCCAGCAGCCGGCGGACAGGGCACCTGTTTTTT.

CDR3 region: CASSHRVGSYNEQFF. The CDR3 region has the DNA TGTGCCAGCAGCCACAGGGTCGGGTCCTACAATGAGCAGTTCTTC. The chain uses TRBV6-5 and TRBJ2-1; perhaps TRBD1 as D (6 bases). This CDR3 has 15 residues. Trimming shortened V by 6 bases and J by 1 base, and 13 bases separated the two germline ends. Germline assignment: CDR1 MNHEY and CDR2 SVGAGI.

The chain uses TRBV2 and TRBJ1-1, with D maybe TRBD1 (5 bases). Looked up from germline, CDR1 is SNHLY and CDR2 is FYNNEI. The V end was cut by 7 bases, the J end by 1 base, with 7 bases between. The CDR3 covers 12 residues. Here the CDR3 DNA reads TGTGCCAGCACGCAGGGGAACACTGAAGCTTTCTTT. Its protein is CASTQGNTEAFF.

The gene calls are TRBV5-6 and TRBJ1-1; TRBD1 is a possible D gene (5 bases). Germline values: CDR1 SGHDT, CDR2 YYEEEE. CDR3 length: 13 residues. The germline V and J ends were trimmed by 0 bases and 4 bases, with 7 bases remaining between them. As DNA, the CDR3 is TGTGCCAGCAGCTTGGGTGGGGGCACTGAAGCTTTCTTT. Its translation: CASSLGGGTEAFF.

V is TRBV19 and J is TRBJ2-1; 7 bases are shared with TRBD2. This CDR3 has 15 amino acids. CDR1 LNHDA and CDR2 SQIVND come from the germline V gene (reference sequence). The junction had 4 bases not matched to a gene; V was cut back by 1 base and J by 4 bases. The CDR3: CASSIAGGGYNEQFF. CDR3 in DNA: TGTGCCAGTAGTATAGCGGGAGGTGGGTACAATGAGCAGTTCTTC.

In its sample, this clone was seen once. The chain carries TRBV5-1 and TRBJ2-5, with 7 positions matching TRBD1. Germline V gene data show CDR1 as SGHRS and CDR2 as YFSETQ. The ends lost 2 bases at V and 4 bases at J; junction bases unmatched: 8. The CDR3 is 15 amino acids. The CDR3 DNA sequence: TGCGCCAGCAGCTTAATAGGGGGCTCCACAGAGACCCAGTACTTC. The encoded protein is CASSLIGGSTETQYF. Variable domain in full (rest from reference TRBV5-1 and TRBJ2-5): KAGVTQTPRYLIKTRGQQVTLSCSPISGHRSVSWYQQTPGQGLQFLFEYFSETQRNKGNFPGRFSGRQFSNSRSEMNVSTLELGDSALYLCASSLIGGSTETQYFGPGTRLLVL.

The chain links TRBV28 to TRBJ2-3; D perhaps matches TRBD2 (5 bases). V gave up 5 bases and J gave up 2 bases, with 8 bases separating them. Germline V lookup: CDR1 MDHEN, CDR2 SYDVKM. CDR3 length equals 13 residues. The CDR3 bases are TGTGCCAGCAGTCGACTAATCACAGATACGCAGTATTTT. As protein: CASSRLITDTQYF.

This rearrangement joins TRBV5-1 to TRBJ2-7; 8 bases are shared with TRBD1. The V gene end was trimmed by 4 bases and the J gene end by 5 bases; junction bases not matched to a gene: 17. The CDR3 length is 17 residues. Looked up from germline, CDR1 is SGHRS and CDR2 is YFSETQ. CDR3 DNA sequence: TGCGCCAGCAGCCCACGGCCAGTTGGACAGGGTGCCCACGAGCAGTACTTC. It encodes CASSPRPVGQGAHEQYF.

The rearrangement uses TRBV28 and TRBJ2-4; 7 nucleotides align to TRBD1. The length of the CDR3 is 15 residues. V shed 7 bases and J 0 bases; nucleotides not matched to a gene: 6. The germline V gene encodes CDR1 MDHEN and CDR2 SYDVKM. CDR3 residues: CASKRTGRAKNIQYF. CDR3 bases: TGTGCCAGCAAGCGGACAGGTCGAGCCAAAAACATTCAGTACTTC.

The chain employs TRBV11-2 and TRBJ1-1, with D possibly being TRBD1 (6 bases). This CDR3 spans 15 amino acids. The V and J ends lost 4 bases and 0 bases respectively, with 12 bases between them. Germline assignment: CDR1 SGHAT and CDR2 FQNNGV. The CDR3 here is CASSSSTGMNTEAFF. CDR3 coding DNA: TGTGCCAGCAGCTCGTCGACAGGAATGAACACTGAAGCTTTCTTT.

With respect to this clone: At one end the junction does not follow the germline gene, possibly because of a read error. This chain uses TRBV7-2 with TRBJ2-1; D is perhaps TRBD2 (5 bases). The CDR3 spans 9 residues. Germline CDR1 and CDR2: SGHTA and FQGNSA. CDR3 sequence: CASSSFGIF. The CDR3 DNA is TGTGCCAGCAGTTCTTTCGGGATCTTC.

The rearrangement joins TRBV19 to TRBJ2-1; 8 bases align to TRBD2. The length of the CDR3 is 14 residues. The V gene end was trimmed by 8 bases and the J gene end by 10 bases; junction bases not matched to a gene: 13. Germline V CDR1 and CDR2: LNHDA, SQIVND (reference sequence). This CDR3 reads CASFGGTSRTEQFF. CDR3 DNA: TGTGCCAGTTTCGGGGGGACTAGTAGGACCGAGCAGTTCTTC.

This sequence joins TRBV18 and TRBJ2-5; D unclear. The ends were cut back, 1 base at V and 4 bases at J, with 13 bases in the middle. The CDR3 is made up of 15 amino acids. Germline CDR1 reads KGHSH; CDR2 reads LQKENI. CDR3 loop: CASSPLGPSRETQYF. The CDR3 DNA follows: TGTGCCAGCTCACCACTCGGACCTTCCAGAGAGACCCAGTACTTC.

The J gene is TRBJ2-1, the V gene TRBV28; possible D gene TRBD2, 6 bases. The V end was cut by 8 bases, the J end by 10 bases, with 27 bases between. Germline V gene data show CDR1 as MDHEN and CDR2 as SYDVKM. This CDR3 is 16 amino acids long. CDR3 region: CASVGPIGGRRREQFF. The CDR3 DNA sequence: TGTGCCAGCGTCGGTCCTATTGGGGGGAGAAGAAGGGAGCAGTTCTTC. The variable domain in full, completed from reference TRBV28 and TRBJ2-1, reads DVKVTQSSRYLVKRTGEKVFLECVQDMDHENMFWYRQDPGLGLRLIYFSYDVKMKEKGDIPEGYSVSREKKERFSLILESASTNQTSMYLCASVGPIGGRRREQFFGPGTRLTVL.

The chain couples TRBV5-1 to TRBJ2-1; D gene unclear. CDR3 size: 16 residues. The germline V and J ends were trimmed by 2 bases and 0 bases, with 12 bases remaining between them. Germline assignment: CDR1 SGHRS and CDR2 YFSETQ. The CDR3 DNA sequence: TGCGCCAGCAGCTTAGACTTTACACTCTCCTACAATGAGCAGTTCTTC. It codes for CASSLDFTLSYNEQFF. Drawing the rest from reference TRBV5-1 and TRBJ2-1, the complete variable domain is KAGVTQTPRYLIKTRGQQVTLSCSPISGHRSVSWYQQTPGQGLQFLFEYFSETQRNKGNFPGRFSGRQFSNSRSEMNVSTLELGDSALYLCASSLDFTLSYNEQFFGPGTRLTVL.